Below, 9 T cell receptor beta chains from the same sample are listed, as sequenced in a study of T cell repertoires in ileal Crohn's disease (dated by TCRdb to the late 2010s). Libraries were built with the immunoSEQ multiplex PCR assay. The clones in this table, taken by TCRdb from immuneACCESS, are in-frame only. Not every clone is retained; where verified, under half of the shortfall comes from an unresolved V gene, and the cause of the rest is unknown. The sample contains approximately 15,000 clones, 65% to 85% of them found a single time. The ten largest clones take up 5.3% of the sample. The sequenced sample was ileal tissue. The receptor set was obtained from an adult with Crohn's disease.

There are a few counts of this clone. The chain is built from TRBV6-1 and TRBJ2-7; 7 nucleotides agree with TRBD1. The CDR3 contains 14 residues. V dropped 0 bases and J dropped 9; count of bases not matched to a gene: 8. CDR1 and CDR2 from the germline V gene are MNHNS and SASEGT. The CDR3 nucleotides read TGTGCCAGCAGTGAAGCAGGGGGCGACATGAGGCAGTACTTC. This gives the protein CASSEAGGDMRQYF.

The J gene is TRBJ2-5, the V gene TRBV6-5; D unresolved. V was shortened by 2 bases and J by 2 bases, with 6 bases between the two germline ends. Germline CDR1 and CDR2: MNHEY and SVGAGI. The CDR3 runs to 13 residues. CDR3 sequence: CASSYQNQETQYF. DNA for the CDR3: TGTGCCAGCAGTTACCAAAATCAAGAGACCCAGTACTTC.

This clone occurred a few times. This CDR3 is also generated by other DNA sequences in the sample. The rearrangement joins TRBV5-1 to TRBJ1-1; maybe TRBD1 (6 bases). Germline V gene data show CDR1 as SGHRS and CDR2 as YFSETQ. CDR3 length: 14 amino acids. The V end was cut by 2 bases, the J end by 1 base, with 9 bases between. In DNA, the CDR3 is TGCGCCAGCAGCTTAGGGGGAAAGAACACTGAAGCTTTCTTT. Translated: CASSLGGKNTEAFF.

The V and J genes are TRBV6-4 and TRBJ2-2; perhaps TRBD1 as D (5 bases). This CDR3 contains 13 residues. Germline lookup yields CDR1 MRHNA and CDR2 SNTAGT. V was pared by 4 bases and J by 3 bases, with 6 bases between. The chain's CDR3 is CASSVGDTGELFF. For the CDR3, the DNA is TGTGCCAGCAGTGTAGGGGACACCGGGGAGCTGTTTTTT.

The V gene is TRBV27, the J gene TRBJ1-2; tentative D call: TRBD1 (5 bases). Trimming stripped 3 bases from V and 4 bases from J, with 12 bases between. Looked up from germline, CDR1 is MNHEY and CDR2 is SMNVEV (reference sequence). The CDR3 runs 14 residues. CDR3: CASSLPGHPYGYTF. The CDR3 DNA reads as TGTGCCAGCAGTTTGCCCGGACACCCCTATGGCTACACCTTC.

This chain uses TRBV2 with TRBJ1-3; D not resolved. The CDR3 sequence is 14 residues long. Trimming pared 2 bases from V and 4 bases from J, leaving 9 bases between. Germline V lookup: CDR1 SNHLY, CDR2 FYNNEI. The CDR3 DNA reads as TGTGCCAGCAGTGAATCCGGGATCGGAAACACCATATATTTT. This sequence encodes CASSESGIGNTIYF. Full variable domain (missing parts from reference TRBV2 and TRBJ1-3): EPEVTQTPSHQVTQMGQEVILRCVPISNHLYFYWYRQILGQKVEFLVSFYNNEISEKSEIFDDQFSVERPDGSNFTLKIRSTKLEDSAMYFCASSESGIGNTIYFGEGSWLTVV.

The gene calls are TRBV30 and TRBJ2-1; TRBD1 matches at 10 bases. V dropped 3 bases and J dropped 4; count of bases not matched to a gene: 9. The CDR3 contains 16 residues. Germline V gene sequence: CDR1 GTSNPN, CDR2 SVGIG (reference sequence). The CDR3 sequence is CAWRFPDRGGYNEQFF. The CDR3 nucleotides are TGTGCCTGGAGGTTCCCGGACAGGGGGGGTTACAATGAGCAGTTCTTC.

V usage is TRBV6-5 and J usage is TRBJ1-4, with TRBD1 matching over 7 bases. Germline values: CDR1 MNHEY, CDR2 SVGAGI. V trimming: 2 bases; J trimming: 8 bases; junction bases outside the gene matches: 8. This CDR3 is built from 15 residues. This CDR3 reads CASSYQTGFGEKLFF. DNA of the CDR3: TGTGCCAGCAGTTACCAGACAGGGTTTGGGGAAAAACTGTTTTTT.

CDR3 nucleotide sequence: TGTGCCAGCAGGGGGGGGGTTAGCAATCAGCCCCAGCATTTT. It encodes CASRGGVSNQPQHF. This chain connects TRBV6-4 to TRBJ1-5, with a possible D match to TRBD1 (5 bases). Germline lookup yields CDR1 MRHNA and CDR2 SNTAGT. This CDR3 spans 14 amino acids. The V and J ends lost 6 bases and 0 bases respectively, with 9 bases between them.